This T cell receptor (beta chain) was recorded in a study of T-cell reconstitution after alpha-beta-depleted transplantation in children. Study findings and constraints: Day-60 TCRbeta diversity that was high in some patients was derived from surviving recipient T cells and thymic progenitors. As was reported, about two months after transplant, alpha-beta T cells came from several hundred expanded graft clones. At one year after transplant, newly produced T cells mostly accounted for T-cell counts and diversity.

This clonotype was counted ten times or more. Its matching antigen is unknown. Library preparation (for TCRbeta) was performed with unique molecular identifiers. Each CDR3 protein gets one entry after TCRdb re-called the PCR reads with MiXCR. This table has around 100,000 distinct CDR3 sequences, approximately 8% appearing once. Trimming left V 0 bases short and J 4 bases short, with 22 bases between. This CDR3 spans 20 amino acids. Germline CDR1 and CDR2: MNHEY and SVGEGT. The receptor was isolated from a boy between 2 and 10 years old with acute lymphoblastic leukemia, due to receive a stem cell transplant. The sample in question was PBMCs, obtained before TCRalphabeta/CD19-depleted stem cell transplant. V usage is TRBV6-2 or TRBV6-3 and J usage is TRBJ1-6; a possible D gene is TRBD1 (6 bases). CDR3 residues: CASSYSLQFGTSIYNSPLHF. For the CDR3, the DNA is TGTGCCAGCAGTTACTCGCTTCAATTCGGGACAAGCATATATAATTCACCCCTCCACTTT.